This TCR beta chain was sequenced during a study of T cell clonality in common variable immunodeficiency. This clone was observed many times. What it binds is not known. Study outcomes and limitations: TCRbeta clonality was increased in CVID versus healthy controls. Reportedly, TCR beta sequences from common variable immunodeficiency showed fewer deletions and N-nucleotide insertions.

Caucasian heritage predominated among both patients and controls. The table came from immunoSEQ multiplex PCR; TCRdb's copy has only in-frame clones and leaves some out. The sample holds about 35,000 clones, and no clone turns up only once. Material: peripheral blood mononuclear cells. The source of this sequence is a person aged 18 to 70 in good health.

The sequenced CDR3 bases are TGCAGTGCTAGAGAGCCTAGCGGGTACAATGAG. It specifies CSAREPSGYNE. The entire CDR3 is CSAREPSGYNEQFF. V and J are TRBV20-1 and TRBJ2-1; 8 bases line up with TRBD2. The sequenced fragment ends 3 residues before the CDR3 boundary, so the rest is inferred from the germline J gene. The V gene's germline CDR1 is DFQATT and CDR2 SNEGSKA (reference sequence). This CDR3 region has 14 residues. V trimming: 0 bases; J trimming: 4 bases; junction bases outside the gene matches: 2.